The source of this T cell receptor (beta chain) is a study of cytomegalovirus exposure and HLA in healthy donors. The overall study: It was reported in a later analysis that the approximately 120 validation repertoires used the same platform as the 550 to 800 first-cohort repertoires. Notes on the study in general: A later analysis found first-cohort TCR clusters tended to co-occur in the 90 to 150 validation repertoires.

Sequenced by immunoSEQ multiplex PCR; TCRdb stores in-frame clones only, minus some. There are 90,000 to 130,000 clones in the sample; 88% occur only once, and 1.4% lies in the top ten. CDR3 length equals 14 residues. Trimming stripped 3 bases from V and 5 bases from J, with 13 bases between. Per germline, CDR1 LNHNV and CDR2 YYDKDF (reference sequence). This clone appeared a single time. The antigen remains undetermined. The sequence derives from a woman aged 25 to 39 in good health and CMV-seropositive. Sequenced material: PBMCs. The chain carries TRBV15 and TRBJ2-5; a weak D match, TRBD2 (5 bases). The CDR3 reads CATSSLTGGETQYF. The DNA for the CDR3 is TGTGCCACCAGCAGCCTCACCGGCGGGGAGACCCAGTACTTC.